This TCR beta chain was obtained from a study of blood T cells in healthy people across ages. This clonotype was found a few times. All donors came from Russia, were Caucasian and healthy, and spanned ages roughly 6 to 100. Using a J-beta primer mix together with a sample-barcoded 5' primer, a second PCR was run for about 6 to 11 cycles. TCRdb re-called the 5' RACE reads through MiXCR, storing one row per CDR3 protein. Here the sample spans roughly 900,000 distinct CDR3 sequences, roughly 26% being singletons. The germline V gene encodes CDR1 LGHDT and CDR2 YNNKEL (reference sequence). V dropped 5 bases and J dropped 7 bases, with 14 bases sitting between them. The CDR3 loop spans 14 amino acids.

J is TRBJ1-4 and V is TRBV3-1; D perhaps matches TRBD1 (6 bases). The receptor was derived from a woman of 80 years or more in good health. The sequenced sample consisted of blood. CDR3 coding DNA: TGTGCCAGCAGCTGGGACACCTCAGCTGAAAAACTGTTTTTT. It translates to CASSWDTSAEKLFF.